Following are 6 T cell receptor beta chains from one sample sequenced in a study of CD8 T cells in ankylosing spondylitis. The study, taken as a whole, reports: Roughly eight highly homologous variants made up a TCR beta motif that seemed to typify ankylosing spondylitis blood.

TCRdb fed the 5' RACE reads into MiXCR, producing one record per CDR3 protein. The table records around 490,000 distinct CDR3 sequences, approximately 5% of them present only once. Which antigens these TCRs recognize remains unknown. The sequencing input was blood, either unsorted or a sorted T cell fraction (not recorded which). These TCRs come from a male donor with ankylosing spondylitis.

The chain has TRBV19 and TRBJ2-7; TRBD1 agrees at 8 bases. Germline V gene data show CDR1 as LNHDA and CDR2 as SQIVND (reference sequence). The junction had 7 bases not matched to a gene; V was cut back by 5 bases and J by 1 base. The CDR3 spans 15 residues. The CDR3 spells CASSAGQVFSYEQYF. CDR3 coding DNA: TGTGCCAGTAGTGCGGGACAGGTCTTTTCCTACGAGCAGTACTTC. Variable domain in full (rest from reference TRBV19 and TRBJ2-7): DGGITQSPKYLFRKEGQNVTLSCEQNLNHDAMYWYRQDPGQGLRLIYYSQIVNDFQKGDIAEGYSVSREKKESFPLTVTSAQKNPTAFYLCASSAGQVFSYEQYFGPGTRLTVT.

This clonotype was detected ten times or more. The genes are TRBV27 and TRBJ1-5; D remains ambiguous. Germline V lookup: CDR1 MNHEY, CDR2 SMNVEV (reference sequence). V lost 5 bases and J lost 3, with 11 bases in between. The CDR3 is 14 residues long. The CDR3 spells CASSPEIYNQPQHF. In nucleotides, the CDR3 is TGTGCCAGCAGTCCCGAGATCTACAATCAGCCCCAGCATTTT.

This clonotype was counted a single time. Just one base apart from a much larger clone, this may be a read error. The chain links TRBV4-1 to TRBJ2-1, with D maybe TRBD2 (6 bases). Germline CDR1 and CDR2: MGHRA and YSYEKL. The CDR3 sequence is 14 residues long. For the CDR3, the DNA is TGCGTCAGCAGCCAACTGAGACTAGACTATGAGCAGTTCTTC. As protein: CVSSQLRLDYEQFF.

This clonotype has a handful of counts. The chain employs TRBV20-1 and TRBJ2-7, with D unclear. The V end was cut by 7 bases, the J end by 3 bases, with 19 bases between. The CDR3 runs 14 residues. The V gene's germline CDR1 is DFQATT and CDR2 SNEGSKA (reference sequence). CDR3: CSVGGGVYNYEQYF. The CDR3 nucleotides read TGCAGTGTGGGCGGTGGCGTCTACAACTACGAGCAGTACTTC.

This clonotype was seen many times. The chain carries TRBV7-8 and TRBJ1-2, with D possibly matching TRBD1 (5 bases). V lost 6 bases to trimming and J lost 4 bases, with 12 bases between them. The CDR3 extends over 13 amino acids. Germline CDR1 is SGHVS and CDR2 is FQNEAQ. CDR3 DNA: TGTGCCAGCAGAGGAGGGGCGTCCTATGGCTACACCTTC. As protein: CASRGGASYGYTF.

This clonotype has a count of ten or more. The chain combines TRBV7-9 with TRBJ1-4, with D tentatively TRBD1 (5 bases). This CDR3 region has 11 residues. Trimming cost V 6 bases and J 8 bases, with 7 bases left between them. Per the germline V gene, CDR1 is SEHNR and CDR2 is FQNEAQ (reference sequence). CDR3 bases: TGTGCCAGCAGTCGGGGGGAAAAACTGTTTTTT. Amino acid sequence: CASSRGEKLFF.